Below, 27 T cell receptor beta chains from the same sample are listed, as sequenced in a study of beta chain features in type 1 diabetes. The investigators reverse transcribed all of the isolated RNA, so they sequenced expressed TCRB transcripts. Method: immunoSEQ multiplex PCR; TCRdb's copy keeps in-frame clones and lacks some. In the table there are under 400,000 clones, 12% to 15% of which are singletons. The sequenced sample was central memory CD4+ T cells from blood. The receptors come from a man younger than 45 in good health.

This clone turned up a few times. The J gene is TRBJ1-1, the V gene TRBV7-9; no clear D. The CDR3 length is 11 residues. In germline, CDR1 is SEHNR, CDR2 FQNEAQ (reference sequence). V lost 6 bases to trimming and J lost 11 bases, with 13 bases between them. CDR3 loop: CASSSLIGAFF. DNA of the CDR3: TGTGCCAGCAGTTCCTTGATCGGGGCTTTCTTT.

The chain recombines TRBV7-2 with TRBJ2-5; tentatively, D is TRBD2 (6 bases). Germline CDR1 and CDR2: SGHTA and FQGNSA. V lost 0 bases, J lost 5 bases, and 7 bases lay in between. This CDR3 spans 13 amino acids. Here the CDR3 DNA reads TGTGCCAGCAGCTTAGCAGGAGGGGAGACCCAGTACTTC. Translated, it gives CASSLAGGETQYF.

There are a few counts of this clone. The V call is TRBV2, the J call TRBJ2-7; TRBD1 might be the D (6 bases). The CDR3 extends over 14 amino acids. The V gene lost 6 bases and the J gene lost 2 bases, with 14 bases spanning the gap. Germline-derived CDR1 and CDR2 are SNHLY and FYNNEI. Written as DNA, the CDR3 is TGTGCCAGCAGAGAACAGGGACCTGCCTACGAGCAGTACTTC. It yields the protein CASREQGPAYEQYF.

This clone was seen a few times. The rearrangement links TRBV4-3 to TRBJ2-5; tentative D call: TRBD2 (6 bases). Germline lookup yields CDR1 LGHNA and CDR2 YSLEER. V lost 1 base to trimming and J lost 2 bases, with 11 bases between them. This CDR3 contains 15 residues. The CDR3 spells CASSQAVGGQETQYF. The CDR3 DNA reads TGCGCCAGCAGCCAAGCCGTGGGGGGTCAAGAGACCCAGTACTTC.

The chain recombines TRBV6-1 with TRBJ1-4, with D uncertain. Germline values: CDR1 MNHNS, CDR2 SASEGT. V was cut by 8 bases and J by 8 bases, with 18 bases left in between. This CDR3 spans 14 amino acids. This CDR3 reads CASAPTHGGEKLFF. The CDR3 nucleotides are TGTGCCAGCGCTCCCACACACGGCGGCGAAAAACTGTTTTTT.

The chain joins TRBV9 to TRBJ1-1; D gene unclear. Per the germline V gene, CDR1 is SGDLS and CDR2 is YYNGEE. V was clipped by 3 bases and J by 4 bases, with 16 bases between them. CDR3 length equals 15 residues. The CDR3 coding sequence is TGTGCCAGCAGCGCCCTCCTTGGGGAAGGCACTGAAGCTTTCTTT. Protein sequence: CASSALLGEGTEAFF.

In this sample, this clone turned up once. The same CDR3 is also encoded by other DNA sequences in this sample. The chain uses TRBV7-9 and TRBJ1-2; D is unresolved. There are 13 residues in the CDR3. Trimming stripped 0 bases from V and 6 bases from J, with 8 bases between. CDR1 SEHNR and CDR2 FQNEAQ come from the germline V gene (reference sequence). The CDR3: CASSLASGNGYTF. DNA of the CDR3: TGTGCCAGCAGCTTAGCATCTGGGAATGGCTACACCTTC.

A few counts support this clone. This rearrangement joins TRBV6-6 to TRBJ2-5; perhaps TRBD2 as D (5 bases). The CDR3 has 12 residues. The germline CDR1 and CDR2 sequences are MNHNY and SVGAGI (reference sequence). Trimming took off 6 bases at V and 9 bases at J, with 14 bases between the two ends. The CDR3 protein is CASRQPTGAQYF. CDR3 sequence (DNA): TGTGCCAGCAGGCAACCTACCGGGGCCCAGTACTTC.

This clone was counted a few times. The V call is TRBV6-1, the J call TRBJ2-5; 12 nucleotides agree with TRBD2. This CDR3 is built from 17 residues. V shed 4 bases and J 1 base; nucleotides not matched to a gene: 7. Per the germline V gene, CDR1 is MNHNS and CDR2 is SASEGT. For the CDR3, the DNA is TGTGCCAGCAGTGTACGGACTAGCGGGATACTCCAAGAGACCCAGTACTTC. Translating gives CASSVRTSGILQETQYF.

This clone was seen a handful of times. This chain connects TRBV19 to TRBJ1-2, with 7 bases that match TRBD1. Germline V gene data show CDR1 as LNHDA and CDR2 as SQIVND (reference sequence). The V and J ends lost 7 bases and 4 bases, in that order; junction bases with no gene match: 6. There are 13 residues in the CDR3. The DNA of the CDR3 is TGTGCCAGTACCCCGGACAGGCCCTATGGCTACACCTTC. It is translated as CASTPDRPYGYTF.

The chain's CDR3 is CASSSSPKRSPYNEQFF. Written as DNA, the CDR3 is TGTGCCAGCAGCTCATCCCCCAAGAGGAGTCCGTACAATGAGCAGTTCTTC. The V gene is TRBV7-2, the J gene TRBJ2-1; D gene unclear. Trimming left V 4 bases short and J 4 bases short, with 20 bases between. From germline, CDR1 is SGHTA and CDR2 FQGNSA. The CDR3 is 17 amino acids.

This clone has only a few counts. The chain joins TRBV18 to TRBJ2-1; tentatively, D is TRBD2 (6 bases). The CDR3 runs to 12 residues. Between the trimmed V and J ends, which lost 3 bases and 13 bases, there was a span of 13 bases. Germline CDR1 KGHSH, CDR2 LQKENI. CDR3 amino acids: CASSPTSSDQFF. Written as DNA, the CDR3 is TGTGCCAGCTCACCTACTAGCTCTGATCAGTTCTTC.

This clone occurred a few times. The chain couples TRBV6-5 to TRBJ1-1; D is unclear. The CDR3 has 12 residues. V lost 6 bases and J 9 bases, leaving 14 bases between the germline ends. Germline V gene lookup returns CDR1 MNHEY and CDR2 SVGAGI. CDR3 loop: CASSPLGSKAFF. CDR3 in DNA: TGTGCCAGCAGCCCCTTGGGGAGTAAAGCTTTCTTT.

This clone came up many times. The CDR3 reads CASSPHRGHVFF. The CDR3 DNA follows: TGTGCCAGCAGCCCCCACAGGGGGCATGTGTTTTTT. This sequence joins TRBV28 and TRBJ1-4, with 9 positions matching TRBD1. V was clipped by 6 bases and J by 15 bases; unmatched bases: 8. This CDR3 comprises 12 residues. In germline, CDR1 is MDHEN, CDR2 SYDVKM.

This sequence joins TRBV9 and TRBJ2-6; no clear D gene. CDR1 is SGDLS, CDR2 YYNGEE, per germline. The CDR3 covers 14 residues. With 0 bases removed from V and 0 bases from J, the gap between germline ends came to 1 base. CDR3 coding DNA: TGTGCCAGCAGCGTAGACTCTGGGGCCAACGTCCTGACTTTC. It encodes CASSVDSGANVLTF.

This chain links TRBV21-1 with TRBJ1-3; the table's D call, TRBD1, was not checked against the DNA. TRBV21-1 is a pseudogene segment. The CDR3 is 15 residues long. CDR3 nucleotides: TGTGCCAGCAGCACAGGGGACACCACTCTGGAAACACCATATTTT. Its translation is CASSTGDTTLETPYF.

This clone showed up just a few times. The chain couples TRBV7-9 to TRBJ1-1; 7 bases map to TRBD1. The germline CDR1 and CDR2 sequences are SEHNR and FQNEAQ (reference sequence). Trimming removed 5 bases from V and 1 base from J; junction bases left unmatched: 4. The CDR3 loop spans 14 amino acids. The CDR3: CASSRRQGNTEAFF. In nucleotides, the CDR3 is TGTGCCAGCAGCCGTCGACAGGGGAACACTGAAGCTTTCTTT.

The gene calls are TRBV10-3 and TRBJ2-3, with D possibly TRBD2 on 6 matching bases. CDR1 and CDR2 from the germline V gene are ENHRY and SYGVKD. Trimming took 7 bases from V and 6 from J, leaving 14 bases between them. CDR3 length: 13 residues. CDR3 in DNA: TGTGCCATCACCAAGGGTGGGGGGGATACGCAGTATTTT. This encodes CAITKGGGDTQYF.

This chain uses TRBV7-9 with TRBJ1-4; D gene unclear. Germline V gene sequence: CDR1 SEHNR, CDR2 FQNEAQ (reference sequence). Trimming cost V 7 bases and J 0 bases, with 21 bases left between them. This CDR3 contains 18 residues. DNA for the CDR3: TGTGCCAGCACTCAAGTAGCCAATTTCGCAGCAACTAATGAAAAACTGTTTTTT. The encoded protein is CASTQVANFAATNEKLFF.

J is TRBJ2-1 and V is TRBV30; D might be TRBD1 or TRBD2, each matching 5 bases. Trimming pared 1 base from V and 9 bases from J, leaving 13 bases between. CDR3 length equals 13 residues. Germline V gives CDR1 GTSNPN, CDR2 SVGIG (reference sequence). CDR3 region: CAWSEQVEGEQFF. CDR3 sequence (DNA): TGTGCCTGGAGTGAACAGGTTGAGGGTGAGCAGTTCTTC.

There are a few counts of this clone. The chain links TRBV29-1 to TRBJ2-1, with 9 nucleotides matching TRBD2. Germline CDR1 is SQVTM and CDR2 is ANQGSEA. The ends lost 1 base at V and 1 base at J; junction bases unmatched: 11. There are 18 residues in the CDR3. Written as DNA, the CDR3 is TGCAGCGTTGAAGCATCAGGCGGGGGGGCGTTATCCTACAATGAGCAGTTCTTC. As protein: CSVEASGGGALSYNEQFF.

J is TRBJ1-5 and V is TRBV7-2, with unresolved D. V was clipped by 8 bases and J by 5 bases, with 7 bases between them. Germline CDR1 and CDR2: SGHTA and FQGNSA. The length of the CDR3 is 11 residues. In nucleotides, the CDR3 is TGTGCCAGCGGTTGGGATCAGCCCCAGCATTTT. Its translation: CASGWDQPQHF.

CDR3 in DNA: TGCGCCAGCAGCAGGGGGCTCTCCTATAATTCACCCCTCCACTTT. Translating it yields CASSRGLSYNSPLHF. This rearrangement joins TRBV5-1 to TRBJ1-6; 7 bases are shared with TRBD1. V lost 4 bases to trimming and J lost 0 bases; unmatched junction nucleotides: 1. Germline V gives CDR1 SGHRS, CDR2 YFSETQ. This CDR3 has 15 residues.

The chain's CDR3 is CSAKVVEQYF. The CDR3 DNA follows: TGCAGTGCTAAGGTTGTCGAGCAGTACTTC. The gene calls are TRBV20-1 and TRBJ2-7; D is uncertain. In germline, CDR1 is DFQATT, CDR2 SNEGSKA (reference sequence). The CDR3 contains 10 residues. Trimming pared 4 bases from V and 6 bases from J, leaving 7 bases between.

This clone was observed a few times. The chain employs TRBV25-1 and TRBJ2-1; 8 nucleotides agree with TRBD2. After removal of 6 bases from V and 3 bases from J, the junction contained 4 bases not matched to a gene. The CDR3 consists of 14 residues. Germline V gene sequence: CDR1 MGHDK, CDR2 SYGVNS. The CDR3 nucleotides read TGTGCCAGCAGGTTAGGGACTAGCTACAATGAGCAGTTCTTC. Translation: CASRLGTSYNEQFF.

The V and J genes are TRBV6-5 and TRBJ2-2; weak D call: TRBD1 (6 bases). This CDR3 spans 14 amino acids. The V gene lost 7 bases and the J gene lost 4 bases, with 13 bases spanning the gap. Germline V lookup: CDR1 MNHEY, CDR2 SVGAGI. CDR3 nucleotide sequence: TGTGCCAGCATCTCTGGACAGCGCACCGGGGAGCTGTTTTTT. Protein sequence: CASISGQRTGELFF.

This chain links TRBV19 with TRBJ2-7; 15 bases match TRBD2. Germline trimming cut 8 bases from V and 4 bases from J; bases unmatched to any gene: 12. The CDR3 has 17 residues. Germline CDR1 is LNHDA and CDR2 is SQIVND (reference sequence). The CDR3 region is CASLRTSGRALPYEQYV. The CDR3 DNA reads TGTGCCAGTCTCCGGACTAGCGGGAGGGCCTTACCTTACGAGCAGTACGTC.